This TCR beta chain is from a study of shared clonotypes between healthy human individuals. Findings and limits, study-wide: Tissue TCR repertoires likely differ from these blood-only repertoires. Donor clonotype sharing was expected to depend on sequencing depth. Of the naive CD4 clonotypes, around 4.8% were shared across a handful of donors.

Looked up from germline, CDR1 is SQVTM and CDR2 is ANQGSEA. This CDR3 contains 13 residues. The V gene end was trimmed by 7 bases and the J gene end by 7 bases; junction bases not matched to a gene: 10. Worth noting for this clone: Its matching antigen is unknown.

When replicate PCRs were run on sorted subsets, they used around 200 ng DNA, roughly 30,000 T cell genomes. The repertoire was sequenced with immunoSEQ multiplex PCR; TCRdb's copy has only in-frame clones and lacks some. The table lists 1,500,000 or so clones, approximately 98.5% of them singletons. The TCR sequence derives from a man under 40 in good health. Material for sequencing was naive CD4+ T cells sorted from blood. The subset was: CD45RA+ positively selected. This chain uses TRBV29-1 with TRBJ2-7, with 10 bases aligning to TRBD2. The CDR3: CSARVLAGQEQYF. The CDR3 DNA reads as TGCAGCGCCCGCGTACTAGCGGGGCAGGAGCAGTACTTC.